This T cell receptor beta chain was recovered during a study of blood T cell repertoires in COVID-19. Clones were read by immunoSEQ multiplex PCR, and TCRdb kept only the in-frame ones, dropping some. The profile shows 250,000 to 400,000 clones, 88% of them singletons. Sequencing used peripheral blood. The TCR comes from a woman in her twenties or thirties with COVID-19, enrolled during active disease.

The CDR3 DNA sequence: TGTGCCAGCAGGGGCCCGTTGGGGGGCACCTTC. It translates to CASRGPLGGTF. The chain carries TRBV27 and TRBJ1-2; D possibly corresponds to TRBD1 (5 bases). The CDR3 runs 11 residues. Trimming cost V 6 bases and J 13 bases, with 15 bases left between them. Germline V CDR1 and CDR2: MNHEY, SMNVEV (reference sequence).